The 7 T cell receptor beta chains below come from one sample, sequenced in a study of T cell changes during pregnancy in multiple sclerosis. The repertoire was sequenced with immunoSEQ multiplex PCR; TCRdb's copy has only in-frame clones and lacks some. The sample lists 90,000 to 95,000 clones; over 85% were seen once. The sample consisted of peripheral blood, taken in the first trimester of pregnancy. All receptors derive from a female donor with multiple sclerosis, enrolled in a pregnancy study.

The chain uses TRBV6-6 and TRBJ2-7; TRBD1 is a possible D gene (5 bases). V lost 4 bases and J lost 4, with 14 bases in between. The CDR3 contains 14 residues. Germline V gene lookup returns CDR1 MNHNY and CDR2 SVGAGI (reference sequence). The CDR3 sequence is CASSSRGLGYEQYF. DNA of the CDR3: TGTGCCAGCAGTTCTAGGGGCCTAGGGTACGAGCAGTACTTC.

The chain is built from TRBV11-2 and TRBJ2-1, with TRBD2 identical over 10 bases. Per the germline V gene, CDR1 is SGHAT and CDR2 is FQNNGV. The CDR3 is 15 amino acids. V lost 6 bases, J lost 10 bases, and 12 bases stayed unmatched. For the CDR3, the DNA is TGTGCCAGCAGGCACCCCGGACTAGCGGTGGCGGAGCAGTTCTTC. As protein: CASRHPGLAVAEQFF.

CDR3 nucleotide sequence: TGTGCCACCAGCAGAGAGGCTAGCGGGGGGATGGGCTATGAGCAGTTCTTC. Protein product: CATSREASGGMGYEQFF. V usage is TRBV15 and J usage is TRBJ2-1; 11 bases match TRBD2. Germline V gene lookup returns CDR1 LNHNV and CDR2 YYDKDF (reference sequence). Germline trimming cut 0 bases from V and 8 bases from J; bases unmatched to any gene: 9. This CDR3 is 17 amino acids long.

This chain joins TRBV29-1 and TRBJ2-2, with D perhaps TRBD2 (6 bases). Germline V gives CDR1 SQVTM, CDR2 ANQGSEA. This CDR3 region has 11 residues. The V end lost 7 bases, the J end lost 3 bases, and 6 bases lay between the germline ends. The CDR3 coding sequence is TGCAGCGCGGGGGACACCGGGGAGCTGTTTTTT. Translating gives CSAGDTGELFF.

The V call is TRBV27, the J call TRBJ1-5, with D unresolved. Trimming removed 3 bases from V and 0 bases from J, with 9 bases in between. This CDR3 contains 15 residues. From germline, CDR1 is MNHEY and CDR2 SMNVEV (reference sequence). The CDR3 loop reads CASSLARYSNQPQHF. The CDR3 region has the DNA TGTGCCAGCAGTTTGGCCCGTTATAGCAATCAGCCCCAGCATTTT.

This chain links TRBV2 with TRBJ1-5; possibly TRBD1 for D (6 bases). The germline V gene encodes CDR1 SNHLY and CDR2 FYNNEI. V lost 5 bases and J lost 0, with 23 bases in between. The CDR3 is 19 amino acids. The CDR3 DNA sequence: TGTGCCAGCAGTTCCCCGAGCGGTGGGGGCCGATATAGCAATCAGCCCCAGCATTTT. It translates to CASSSPSGGGRYSNQPQHF.

This clone appeared once. The gene calls are TRBV29-1 and TRBJ2-6, with no clear D. V was cut by 4 bases and J by 1 base, with 2 bases left in between. Germline V CDR1 and CDR2: SQVTM, ANQGSEA. This CDR3 comprises 12 residues. CDR3 nucleotides: TGCAGCGTTGCTTCTGGGGCCAACGTCCTGACTTTC. Protein: CSVASGANVLTF.